This record covers a single TCR beta chain. What it binds is not known. Treatment-naive patients with stable or active relapsing-remitting disease served as multiple sclerosis controls. Negative isolation was used for CD8+ and CD4+ T cells and FACS enrichment for TEMRA cells. When the RNA was reverse transcribed, random hexamers were used with an input of about 0.45 to 1 ug. Across 54 Vbeta and 13 Jbeta, TCR beta CDR3 was amplified with immunoSEQ multiplex PCR. MiXCR, applied by TCRdb to the immunoSEQ multiplex PCR reads, yields one record per CDR3 protein. There are approximately 170,000 distinct CDR3 sequences in the sample; approximately 94% occur only once, and about 0.094% lies in the top ten. V lost 1 base and J 10 bases, leaving 13 bases between the germline ends. There are 13 residues in the CDR3. Germline CDR1 and CDR2: LGHDT and YNNKEL (reference sequence). The sample originates from a study of CD8 T cells in Susac syndrome. Study results and caveats: The authors acknowledged that the study's TCR sequencing and HLA analysis involved relatively few individuals.

The chain employs TRBV3-1 and TRBJ1-1; D gene unclear. The origin of this receptor is a human donor with multiple sclerosis. Sequences were obtained from CD4+ T cells from PBMCs. CDR3 sequence (DNA): TGTGCCAGCAGCCAAGTGATAGGGTTGAGAGCTTTCTTT. Its translation: CASSQVIGLRAFF. The full variable domain, rest sourced from reference TRBV3-1 and TRBJ1-1, is DTAVSQTPKYLVTQMGNDKSIKCEQNLGHDTMYWYKQDSKKFLKIMFSYNNKELIINETVPNRFSPKSPDKAHLNLHINSLELGDSAVYFCASSQVIGLRAFFGQGTRLTVV.